This T cell receptor (beta chain) was captured by sequencing in a study of T cells in localized non-small cell lung cancer (TCRdb year 2020). About the full investigation: T cell repertoires of 200 to 250 early-stage NSCLC patients were analyzed, with tumors being compared against uninvolved tumor-adjacent lungs. The cohort was made up of about 240 treatment-naive NSCLC patients whose localized lung tumors had been resected. A mean age of around 66 years was recorded for the NSCLC patients, of whom 129 were male and more than 95 were female.

The table lists this clone with a few counts. Which antigen it targets is not known. No quality values exist for individual bases; no much larger clone is one base distant. The immunoSEQ Assay was used to sequence TCR beta CDR3 regions from DNA. Per the authors' processing: T cell density was computed as TCR beta template counts normalized to usable DNA estimated by amplifying housekeeping genes. The preseqR package was used to estimate richness by extrapolating to 400,000 templates for PBMC samples and to 120,000 templates for tissue samples. Clonality was defined as one minus Pielou's evenness. Tissue-enriched TCRs were identified through differential abundance testing performed on productive amino-acid clonotypes, with a minimum total count of 5 and an alpha of 0.1. The Jaccard Index and the Morisita Overlap Index were used to measure how much the repertoires overlapped between compartments. TCR beta CDR3s were clustered by GLIPH together with public tetramer-defined viral CDR3s, and at least three viral sequences plus V-gene enrichment were required for viral motifs. Not all clones reach the TCRdb copy of this immuneACCESS table, which keeps in-frame sequences only. Checked studies attribute under half of the gap to unresolved V genes and leave the rest unexplained. From that table come the V and J calls and clone size; the DNA was used to work out D and trimming. This sample lists around 2,600 clones; roughly 24% were detected once. The top ten clones comprise 8% to 8.5% of the sample.

The germline V gene provides CDR1 SGDLS and CDR2 YYNGEE. The CDR3 starts with the cysteine, ends with the phenylalanine, and has 16 residues. Only the CDR3 region is kept as DNA, spanning 48 bases read in frame from base 1. Trimming costs V 2 bases and J 5 bases, and their ends lie 19 bases apart. At diagnosis, peripheral blood, uninvolved tumor-adjacent lung and tumor were collected and were preserved as a mix of fresh-frozen and FFPE material. Overall study outcomes, separate from this receptor: Because the study design was exploratory, TCR variables were selected using unadjusted p-values without false-discovery rate correction. Uninvolved tumor-adjacent lung showed the highest T cell clonality, higher than tumor, which suggests more focused antigenic responses in the adjacent lung. Because multi-region tumor sequencing was not done, intratumor heterogeneity could not be ruled out. Longer overall survival was associated with higher blood T cell density, whereas shorter survival was associated with higher adjacent-lung clonality. A median of about 55 of the top 100 tumor clones were detected in paired uninvolved adjacent lung, and approximately 28 of these tumor clones were also found among the top 100 clones of the paired uninvolved adjacent lung.

This sequence originates from a male donor aged 60 or over with stage II squamous cell lung carcinoma. Sequencing used lung tumor tissue, obtained before any cancer treatment. The chain is made from TRBV9 and TRBJ2-5; the D gene may be TRBD1 or TRBD2, since each aligns over 6 bases. The CDR3 protein is CASSVTSSQGGETQYF. The DNA is as follows: TGTGCCAGCAGCGTTACTAGCAGTCAAGGGGGGGAGACCCAGTACTTC.